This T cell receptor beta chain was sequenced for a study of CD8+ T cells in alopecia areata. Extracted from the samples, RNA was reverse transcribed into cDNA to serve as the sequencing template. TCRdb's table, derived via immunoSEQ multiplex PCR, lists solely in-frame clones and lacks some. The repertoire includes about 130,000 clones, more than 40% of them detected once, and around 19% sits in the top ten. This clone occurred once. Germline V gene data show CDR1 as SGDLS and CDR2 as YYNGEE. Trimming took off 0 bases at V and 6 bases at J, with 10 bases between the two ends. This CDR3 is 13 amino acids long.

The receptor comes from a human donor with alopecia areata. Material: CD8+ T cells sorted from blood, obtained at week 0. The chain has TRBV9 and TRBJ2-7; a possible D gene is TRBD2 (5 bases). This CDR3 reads CASSVVAGGEQYF. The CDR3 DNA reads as TGTGCCAGCAGCGTAGTGGCAGGAGGCGAGCAGTACTTC.